This is a list of T cell receptor beta chains from one sample in a study of PD-L1 blockade in urothelial cancer. Data came from immunoSEQ multiplex PCR; TCRdb stores just in-frame clones and leaves some out. The sample has some 51,000 clones, more than 70% seen once; the top ten hold 2.4%. The input for sequencing was PBMCs, taken around atezolizumab (anti-PD-L1) treatment. All receptors come from a man aged 55 to 69 with urothelial cancer. Each CDR3 is given with its conserved first and last residue. D genes are given only for firm matches. Only some rows state a clone size, as once, few, many or a class for expanded clones.

V: TRBV18; D: TRBD1; size: .; J: TRBJ2-7; CDR3: CASSAGTGALEQYF; DNA: TGTGCCAGCTCAGCCGGGACAGGGGCCCTCGAGCAGTACTTC
V: TRBV30; D: .; size: .; J: TRBJ2-7; CDR3: CAWSPGSYEQYF; DNA: TGTGCCTGGTCTCCGGGGTCCTACGAGCAGTACTTC
V: TRBV7-9; D: .; size: .; J: TRBJ2-7; CDR3: CASSRLGQRDDEQYF; DNA: TGTGCCAGCAGCCGCCTAGGACAGCGGGATGACGAGCAGTACTTC
V: TRBV7-2; D: TRBD2; size: .; J: TRBJ2-1; CDR3: CASRSGGSVNEQFF; DNA: TGTGCCAGCAGGTCCGGCGGGAGTGTTAATGAGCAGTTCTTC
V: TRBV10-3; D: .; size: few; J: TRBJ1-5; CDR3: CATTGYSGQPQHF; DNA: TGTGCCACCACGGGGTACTCGGGTCAGCCCCAGCATTTT
V: TRBV21-1; D: .; size: .; J: TRBJ2-1; CDR3: CASSKESSPFNEQFF; DNA: TGTGCCAGCAGCAAAGAATCCTCCCCCTTCAATGAGCAGTTCTTC
V: TRBV9; D: TRBD2; size: .; J: TRBJ2-3; CDR3: CASSVGPAGFTDTQYF; DNA: TGTGCCAGCAGCGTAGGGCCAGCGGGGTTCACAGATACGCAGTATTTT
V: TRBV11-2; D: .; size: .; J: TRBJ2-1; CDR3: CASSPHPDSDEQFF; DNA: TGTGCCAGCAGCCCTCACCCTGACAGCGATGAGCAGTTCTTC
V: TRBV27; D: .; size: .; J: TRBJ2-4; CDR3: CASIPDRSRNIQYF; DNA: TGTGCCAGCATTCCCGACAGGTCTCGGAACATTCAGTACTTC
V: TRBV4-1; D: TRBD2; size: once; J: TRBJ2-5; CDR3: CASSPTSGAYQETQYF; DNA: TGCGCCAGCAGCCCAACTAGCGGGGCGTACCAAGAGACCCAGTACTTC
V: TRBV30; D: .; size: .; J: TRBJ1-1; CDR3: CAWTLRGGSTEAFF; DNA: TGTGCCTGGACCCTAAGGGGGGGATCCACTGAAGCTTTCTTT
V: TRBV6-5; D: TRBD2; size: .; J: TRBJ2-1; CDR3: CASSSTGTGGNEQFF; DNA: TGTGCCAGCAGTTCGACCGGGACGGGAGGGAATGAGCAGTTCTTC
V: TRBV6-5; D: TRBD1; size: .; J: TRBJ2-7; CDR3: CASSYGQGVNEQYF; DNA: TGTGCCAGCAGTTACGGACAGGGGGTCAACGAGCAGTACTTC
V: TRBV10-3; D: .; size: few; J: TRBJ1-1; CDR3: CAITGTLNTEAFF; DNA: TGTGCCATCACCGGGACATTGAACACTGAAGCTTTCTTT
V: TRBV6-5; D: .; size: once; J: TRBJ1-2; CDR3: CASSYSRAQPYGYTF; DNA: TGTGCCAGCAGTTACTCGCGGGCGCAGCCCTATGGCTACACCTTC
V: TRBV11-2; D: TRBD2; size: .; J: TRBJ2-7; CDR3: CASSSGTSYEQYF; DNA: TGTGCCAGCAGCTCCGGGACTAGCTACGAGCAGTACTTC
V: TRBV6-5; D: .; size: few; J: TRBJ1-6; CDR3: CASKFDSSYNSPLHF; DNA: TGTGCCAGCAAGTTCGACAGCTCCTATAATTCACCCCTCCACTTT
V: TRBV7-8; D: .; size: .; J: TRBJ2-1; CDR3: CASSLVGSNEQFF; DNA: TGTGCCAGCAGCTTAGTCGGGAGCAATGAGCAGTTCTTC
V: TRBV4-3; D: .; size: .; J: TRBJ2-3; CDR3: CASSQVGGGDTQYF; DNA: TGCGCCAGCAGCCAAGTAGGGGGGGGAGATACGCAGTATTTT
V: TRBV6-6; D: .; size: .; J: TRBJ1-1; CDR3: CASSSGRGNTEAFF; DNA: TGTGCCAGCAGTTCTGGCAGGGGAAACACTGAAGCTTTCTTT
V: TRBV6-5; D: TRBD1; size: .; J: TRBJ2-7; CDR3: CASSHDRVVALEQYF; DNA: TGTGCCAGCAGTCACGACAGGGTCGTTGCGCTCGAGCAGTACTTC
V: TRBV6-5; D: .; size: .; J: TRBJ2-1; CDR3: CASSYSSGSEQFF; DNA: TGTGCCAGCAGTTACTCGAGCGGAAGTGAGCAGTTCTTC
V: TRBV20-1; D: .; size: .; J: TRBJ2-1; CDR3: CSARDLSEQFF; DNA: TGCAGTGCTAGAGATTTATCGGAGCAGTTCTTC
V: TRBV7-3; D: .; size: .; J: TRBJ1-1; CDR3: CASSLQGNTEAFF; DNA: TGTGCCAGCAGCTTACAGGGGAACACTGAAGCTTTCTTT
V: TRBV5-6; D: TRBD1; size: .; J: TRBJ2-5; CDR3: CASSLLGQGAETQYF; DNA: TGTGCCAGCAGCTTGCTTGGACAGGGTGCTGAGACCCAGTACTTC
V: TRBV28; D: TRBD1; size: .; J: TRBJ1-3; CDR3: CAIKSTGAWGNTIYF; DNA: TGTGCCATTAAAAGTACAGGGGCTTGGGGAAACACCATATATTTT
V: TRBV10-2; D: TRBD2; size: .; J: TRBJ2-4; CDR3: CASSEGWAGENIQYF; DNA: TGCGCCAGCAGTGAGGGGTGGGCGGGGGAAAACATTCAGTACTTC
V: TRBV2; D: TRBD2; size: .; J: TRBJ2-7; CDR3: CAGGTTTYEQYF; DNA: TGTGCCGGGGGGACTACAACCTACGAGCAGTACTTC
V: TRBV10-3; D: TRBD1; size: .; J: TRBJ1-6; CDR3: CAIRDRGNSPLHF; DNA: TGTGCCATCAGGGACAGGGGAAATTCACCCCTCCACTTT
V: TRBV30; D: TRBD1; size: .; J: TRBJ1-1; CDR3: CASGQDTEAFF; DNA: TGTGCTTCGGGACAGGACACTGAAGCTTTCTTT
V: TRBV4-3; D: TRBD2; size: .; J: TRBJ2-7; CDR3: CASSQEAGVLYEQYF; DNA: TGCGCCAGCAGCCAAGAGGCGGGAGTCCTCTACGAGCAGTACTTC
V: TRBV5-1; D: TRBD2; size: .; J: TRBJ2-5; CDR3: CASVSGGSGETQYF; DNA: TGCGCCAGCGTGAGCGGGGGATCTGGAGAGACCCAGTACTTC
V: TRBV28; D: TRBD1; size: .; J: TRBJ1-5; CDR3: CASSSGQGSNQPQHF; DNA: TGTGCCAGCAGCTCGGGACAGGGAAGCAATCAGCCCCAGCATTTT
V: TRBV23-1; D: .; size: few; J: TRBJ1-2; CDR3: CASSQSSLYGYTF; DNA: TGCGCCAGCAGTCAATCCTCGCTATATGGCTACACCTTC
V: TRBV5-4; D: TRBD1; size: .; J: TRBJ1-3; CDR3: CASSAGQGNLFVSGNTIYF; DNA: TGTGCCAGCAGCGCCGGACAGGGTAACCTTTTTGTTTCTGGAAACACCATATATTTT
V: TRBV21-1; D: .; size: few; J: TRBJ1-5; CDR3: CASPQGASNQPQHF; DNA: TGTGCCAGCCCCCAGGGGGCTAGCAATCAGCCCCAGCATTTT
V: TRBV5-1; D: TRBD1; size: .; J: TRBJ2-3; CDR3: CASSLAGGRGRRTDTQYF; DNA: TGCGCCAGCAGCTTGGCAGGTGGCAGGGGGCGAAGAACAGATACGCAGTATTTT
V: TRBV28; D: TRBD2; size: .; J: TRBJ2-5; CDR3: CASSLTSEETQYF; DNA: TGTGCCAGCAGTTTGACTAGCGAAGAGACCCAGTACTTC
V: TRBV29-1; D: TRBD1; size: .; J: TRBJ1-2; CDR3: CSVLTGVSDYGYTF; DNA: TGCAGCGTCCTCACAGGGGTTAGCGACTATGGCTACACCTTC
V: TRBV19; D: .; size: .; J: TRBJ1-1; CDR3: CASRGGVGQAFF; DNA: TGTGCCAGTAGGGGGGGGGTTGGTCAAGCTTTCTTT
V: TRBV6-6; D: .; size: .; J: TRBJ2-3; CDR3: CASSERVRADTQYF; DNA: TGTGCCAGCAGTGAGCGGGTACGGGCAGATACGCAGTATTTT
V: TRBV4-1; D: .; size: .; J: TRBJ2-5; CDR3: CASSLNGETQYF; DNA: TGCGCCAGCAGCCTCAACGGGGAGACCCAGTACTTC
V: TRBV28; D: .; size: .; J: TRBJ1-1; CDR3: CASSLSRGGAFF; DNA: TGTGCCAGCAGTTTAAGTAGGGGGGGCGCTTTCTTT
V: TRBV12-5; D: .; size: .; J: TRBJ1-1; CDR3: CASRLNTEAFF; DNA: TGTGCTAGTCGTCTGAACACTGAAGCTTTCTTT
V: TRBV5-1; D: .; size: .; J: TRBJ2-2; CDR3: CASSQGTSSTGELFF; DNA: TGCGCCAGCAGCCAGGGTACTAGCTCCACCGGGGAGCTGTTTTTT
V: TRBV5-8; D: TRBD1; size: .; J: TRBJ2-5; CDR3: CASSTGDRGQETQYF; DNA: TGTGCCAGCAGCACCGGGGACAGAGGCCAAGAGACCCAGTACTTC
V: TRBV5-1; D: TRBD1; size: .; J: TRBJ2-3; CDR3: CASSTGQGIADTQYF; DNA: TGCGCCAGCAGCACTGGACAGGGTATTGCAGATACGCAGTATTTT
V: TRBV5-4; D: TRBD1; size: .; J: TRBJ2-2; CDR3: CASSLTGVTGELFF; DNA: TGTGCCAGCAGCCTGACAGGGGTCACCGGGGAGCTGTTTTTT
V: TRBV25-1; D: .; size: .; J: TRBJ1-3; CDR3: CASILGVIFSGNTIYF; DNA: TGTGCCAGCATTTTAGGAGTAATCTTCTCTGGAAACACCATATATTTT
V: TRBV6-1; D: .; size: .; J: TRBJ1-1; CDR3: CASSKTRGDTEAFF; DNA: TGTGCCAGCAGTAAAACGCGTGGAGACACTGAAGCTTTCTTT
V: TRBV18; D: .; size: .; J: TRBJ1-4; CDR3: CASSPLRQAATNEKLFF; DNA: TGTGCCAGCTCACCACTTCGACAGGCTGCAACTAATGAAAAACTGTTTTTT
V: TRBV18; D: .; size: .; J: TRBJ1-1; CDR3: CASSRDRANTEAFF; DNA: TGTGCCAGCTCACGCGACAGAGCGAACACTGAAGCTTTCTTT
V: TRBV19; D: TRBD2; size: .; J: TRBJ2-1; CDR3: CAAGAGRSRSNNEQFF; DNA: TGTGCAGCGGGGGCAGGGAGATCGAGATCAAACAATGAGCAGTTCTTC
V: TRBV30; D: .; size: .; J: TRBJ1-1; CDR3: CAWSERQFARLGNTEAFF; DNA: TGTGCCTGGAGTGAACGACAGTTCGCTAGGTTAGGGAACACTGAAGCTTTCTTT
V: TRBV4-1; D: TRBD2; size: .; J: TRBJ2-5; CDR3: CASSQSPGGSYQETQYF; DNA: TGCGCCAGCAGCCAATCTCCGGGAGGTTCGTACCAAGAGACCCAGTACTTC
V: TRBV18; D: .; size: .; J: TRBJ1-1; CDR3: CASSPGQQLGTEAFF; DNA: TGTGCCAGCTCACCGGGGCAACAGTTGGGCACTGAAGCTTTCTTT
V: TRBV6-1; D: .; size: .; J: TRBJ2-1; CDR3: CASSVYNEQFF; DNA: TGTGCCAGCAGTGTATACAATGAGCAGTTCTTC
V: TRBV29-1; D: TRBD1; size: .; J: TRBJ1-4; CDR3: CSVETRGHGEKLFF; DNA: TGCAGCGTTGAAACCAGGGGGCATGGTGAAAAACTGTTTTTT
V: TRBV10-3; D: .; size: .; J: TRBJ2-7; CDR3: CAISETAYEQYF; DNA: TGTGCCATCAGTGAGACAGCCTACGAGCAGTACTTC